The T cell receptor beta chain described here comes from a study of OX40 agonist ivuxolimab in advanced cancers. Profiled with immunoSEQ multiplex PCR; TCRdb holds only in-frame clones, not every one. This sample has over 30,000 clones, with approximately 89% found just once. V shed 7 bases and J 4 bases; nucleotides not matched to a gene: 6. The CDR3 length is 14 residues. In germline, CDR1 is MNHEY, CDR2 SVGAGI. No patient had autoimmune disease or received systemic immunosuppression. The starting material was CD4+ or CD8+ T cells sorted from blood, obtained in a trial of the OX40 agonist ivuxolimab. The source is an adult with an advanced solid tumor such as melanoma, head and neck, liver or kidney cancer. The genes are TRBV6-5 and TRBJ1-2; TRBD1 matches 10 bases. The CDR3 protein is CASNGQGGGYGYTF. In nucleotides, the CDR3 is TGTGCCAGCAACGGACAGGGGGGCGGCTATGGCTACACCTTC.